Following are 9 T cell receptor beta chains from one sample sequenced in a study of blood T cell repertoires in COVID-19. TCRdb's table, derived via immunoSEQ multiplex PCR, lists solely in-frame clones and lacks some. This table holds about 200,000 clones, roughly 80% found once. The material sequenced was peripheral blood. The source is a man aged 55 to 70 with COVID-19, enrolled during active disease.

The chain has TRBV4-1 and TRBJ1-5; D is unresolved. The germline V and J ends were trimmed by 0 bases and 4 bases, with 10 bases remaining between them. Germline CDR1 is MGHRA and CDR2 is YSYEKL. The CDR3 covers 15 residues. This chain's CDR3 is CASSQDISVNQPQHF. CDR3 DNA: TGCGCCAGCAGCCAAGATATATCAGTGAATCAGCCCCAGCATTTT.

The rearrangement uses TRBV11-2 and TRBJ2-3, with 11 bases lining up with TRBD2. The CDR3 is made up of 18 amino acids. J lost 2 bases, V lost 4 bases, and 11 bases had no gene match. Germline V gives CDR1 SGHAT, CDR2 FQNNGV. The DNA of the CDR3 is TGTGCCAGCAGCTATAAGAGGGTACTAGCGGGGGTCACAGATACGCAGTATTTT. This translates into CASSYKRVLAGVTDTQYF.

The chain carries TRBV28 and TRBJ1-2; no firm D call. There are 12 residues in the CDR3. The germline V and J ends were trimmed by 7 bases and 6 bases, with 12 bases remaining between them. In germline, CDR1 is MDHEN, CDR2 SYDVKM. DNA of the CDR3: TGTGCCAGCACCTCGAAAGCAAATGGCTACACCTTC. It encodes CASTSKANGYTF.

This clone has only one observation. This chain joins TRBV7-8 and TRBJ1-2; the D gene is possibly TRBD1 (5 bases). V was trimmed by 6 bases and J by 4 bases, leaving 21 bases between them. There are 16 residues in the CDR3. Germline CDR1 is SGHVS and CDR2 is FQNEAQ. DNA for the CDR3: TGTGCCAGCAGAATAAATGTTCCGGGGGGTGGCTATGGCTACACCTTC. This codes for CASRINVPGGGYGYTF.

V usage is TRBV7-8 and J usage is TRBJ1-1, with TRBD1 as a possible D gene (6 bases). Germline V gene data show CDR1 as SGHVS and CDR2 as FQNEAQ. The ends were cut back, 4 bases at V and 6 bases at J, with 15 bases in the middle. This CDR3 comprises 14 residues. DNA of the CDR3: TGTGCCAGCAGCTCCCGGGAGGGGGGGTCTGAAGCTTTCTTT. It codes for CASSSREGGSEAFF.

This clone came up a few times. The CDR3 bases are TGCGCCAGCAGCGCCGGGGACATTAATCAGCCCCAGCATTTT. Translation gives CASSAGDINQPQHF. The chain links TRBV5-1 to TRBJ1-5; perhaps TRBD1 as D (6 bases). Trimming cost V 4 bases and J 4 bases, with 12 bases left between them. The CDR3 extends over 14 amino acids. CDR1 SGHRS and CDR2 YFSETQ come from the germline V gene. Full variable domain (rest looked up from reference TRBV5-1 and TRBJ1-5): KAGVTQTPRYLIKTRGQQVTLSCSPISGHRSVSWYQQTPGQGLQFLFEYFSETQRNKGNFPGRFSGRQFSNSRSEMNVSTLELGDSALYLCASSAGDINQPQHFGDGTRLSIL.

CDR3 sequence: CASTLTGTNSPLHF. As DNA, the CDR3 is TGTGCCAGCACCTTGACAGGGACCAATTCACCCCTCCACTTT. The chain links TRBV6-5 to TRBJ1-6; TRBD1 agrees at 7 bases. In germline, CDR1 is MNHEY, CDR2 SVGAGI. This CDR3 has 14 residues. The junction had 7 bases not matched to a gene; V was cut back by 7 bases and J by 7 bases.

This chain uses TRBV10-3 with TRBJ2-7, with D unresolved. CDR1 and CDR2 from the germline V gene are ENHRY and SYGVKD. Trimming cost V 3 bases and J 2 bases, with 11 bases left between them. The CDR3 is 14 amino acids. The CDR3 is CAISDRTPAYEQYF. The CDR3 DNA is TGTGCCATCAGTGACCGAACGCCGGCCTACGAGCAGTACTTC.

The chain combines TRBV5-1 with TRBJ2-7, with D possibly being TRBD2 (6 bases). V lost 0 bases, J lost 7 bases, and 17 bases lay in between. The CDR3 is made up of 15 amino acids. Germline V gene sequence: CDR1 SGHRS, CDR2 YFSETQ. The CDR3 spells CASSLDGTSAGEQYF. CDR3 in DNA: TGCGCCAGCAGCTTGGATGGGACTTCAGCCGGGGAGCAGTACTTC.